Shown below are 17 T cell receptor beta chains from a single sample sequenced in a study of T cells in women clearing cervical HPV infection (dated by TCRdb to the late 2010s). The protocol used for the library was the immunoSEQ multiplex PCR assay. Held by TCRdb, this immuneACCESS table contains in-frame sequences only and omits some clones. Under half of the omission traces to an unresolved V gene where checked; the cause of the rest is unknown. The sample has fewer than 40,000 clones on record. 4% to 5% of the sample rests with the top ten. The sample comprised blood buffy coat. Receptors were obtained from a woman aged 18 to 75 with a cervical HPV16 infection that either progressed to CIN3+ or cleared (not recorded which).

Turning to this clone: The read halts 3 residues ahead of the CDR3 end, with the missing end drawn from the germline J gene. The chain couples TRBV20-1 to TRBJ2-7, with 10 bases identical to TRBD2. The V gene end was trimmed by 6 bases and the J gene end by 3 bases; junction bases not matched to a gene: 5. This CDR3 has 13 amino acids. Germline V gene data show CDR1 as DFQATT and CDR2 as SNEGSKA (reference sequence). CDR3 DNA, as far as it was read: TGCAGTGCGGCCGGGACTAGCGTCTACGAG. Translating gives CSAAGTSVYE. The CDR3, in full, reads CSAAGTSVYEQYF.

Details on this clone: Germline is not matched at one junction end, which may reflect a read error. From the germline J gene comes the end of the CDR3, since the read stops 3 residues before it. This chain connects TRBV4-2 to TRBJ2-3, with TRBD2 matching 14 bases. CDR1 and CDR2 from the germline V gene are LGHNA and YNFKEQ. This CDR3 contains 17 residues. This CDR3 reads CASSQEGLAGGTDTQYF. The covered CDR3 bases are TGCGCCAGCAGCCAAGAAGGACTAGCGGGAGGAACAGATACG.

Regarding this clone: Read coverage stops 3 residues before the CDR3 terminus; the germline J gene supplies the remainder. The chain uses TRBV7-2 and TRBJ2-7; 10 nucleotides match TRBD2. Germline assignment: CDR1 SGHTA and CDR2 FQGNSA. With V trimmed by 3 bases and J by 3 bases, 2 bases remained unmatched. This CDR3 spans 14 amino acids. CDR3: CASSFLAGDYEQYF. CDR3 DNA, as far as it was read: TGTGCCAGCAGCTTTCTAGCGGGAGACTACGAG.

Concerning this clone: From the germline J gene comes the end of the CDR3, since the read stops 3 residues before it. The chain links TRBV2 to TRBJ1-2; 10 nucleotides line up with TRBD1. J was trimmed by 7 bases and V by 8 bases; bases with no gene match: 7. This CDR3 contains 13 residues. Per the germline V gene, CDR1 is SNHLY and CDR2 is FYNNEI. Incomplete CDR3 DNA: TGTGCCAGCGGGACAGGGGTAGGGCTTGGC. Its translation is CASGTGVGLG. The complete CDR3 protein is CASGTGVGLGYTF.

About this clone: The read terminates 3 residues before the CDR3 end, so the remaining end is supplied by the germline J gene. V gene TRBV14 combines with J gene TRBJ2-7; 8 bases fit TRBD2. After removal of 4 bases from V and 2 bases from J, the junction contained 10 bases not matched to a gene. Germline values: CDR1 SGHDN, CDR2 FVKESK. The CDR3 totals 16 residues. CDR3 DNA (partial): TGTGCCAGCAGCCCTTCCCTCGGGGGGGCGACCTACGAG. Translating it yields CASSPSLGGATYE. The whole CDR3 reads CASSPSLGGATYEQYF.

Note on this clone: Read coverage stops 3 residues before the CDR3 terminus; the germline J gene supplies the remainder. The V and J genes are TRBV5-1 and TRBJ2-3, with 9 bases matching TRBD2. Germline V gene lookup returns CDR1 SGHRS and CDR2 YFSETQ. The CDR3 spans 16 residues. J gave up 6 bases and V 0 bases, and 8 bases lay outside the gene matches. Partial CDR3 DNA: TGCGCCAGCAGCTTGGGCGGCAGACTAGCGGACGATACG. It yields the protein CASSLGGRLADDT. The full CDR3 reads CASSLGGRLADDTQYF. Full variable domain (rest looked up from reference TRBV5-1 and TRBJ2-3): KAGVTQTPRYLIKTRGQQVTLSCSPISGHRSVSWYQQTPGQGLQFLFEYFSETQRNKGNFPGRFSGRQFSNSRSEMNVSTLELGDSALYLCASSLGGRLADDTQYFGPGTRLTVL.

The CDR3 reads CASSLAPPSSYNSPLHF. The part of the CDR3 DNA that was read is TGTGCCAGCAGTTTAGCTCCACCTAGCTCCTATAATTCACCC. V and J are TRBV12-3 or TRBV12-4 and TRBJ1-6; D is ambiguous. The observed sequence ends 3 residues before the CDR3 terminus, with the missing tail filled in from the germline J gene. The CDR3 is 17 residues long. V was trimmed by 0 bases and J by 0 bases, leaving 9 bases between them.

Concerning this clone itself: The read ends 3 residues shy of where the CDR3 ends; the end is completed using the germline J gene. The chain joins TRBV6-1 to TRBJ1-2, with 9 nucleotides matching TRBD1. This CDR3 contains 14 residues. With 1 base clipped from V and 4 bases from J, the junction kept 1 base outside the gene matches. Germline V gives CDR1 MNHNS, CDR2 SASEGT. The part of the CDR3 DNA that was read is TGTGCCAGCAGTGAAGTACAGGGGGCCTATGGC. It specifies CASSEVQGAYG. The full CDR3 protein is CASSEVQGAYGYTF.

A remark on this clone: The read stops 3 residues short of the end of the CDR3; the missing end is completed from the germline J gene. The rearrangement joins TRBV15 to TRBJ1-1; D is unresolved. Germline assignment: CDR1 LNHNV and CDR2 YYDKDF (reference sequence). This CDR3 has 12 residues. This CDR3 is CATSRGAGEAFF. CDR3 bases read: TGTGCCACCAGCAGAGGCGCGGGGGAA.

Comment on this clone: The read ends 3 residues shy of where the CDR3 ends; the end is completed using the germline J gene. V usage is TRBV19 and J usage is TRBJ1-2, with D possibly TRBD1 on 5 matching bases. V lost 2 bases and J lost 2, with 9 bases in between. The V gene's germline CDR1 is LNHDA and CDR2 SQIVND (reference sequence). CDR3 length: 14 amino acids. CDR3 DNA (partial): TGTGCCAGTAGTATACGGGGGATCAACTATGGC. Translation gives CASSIRGINYG. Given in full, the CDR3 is CASSIRGINYGYTF.

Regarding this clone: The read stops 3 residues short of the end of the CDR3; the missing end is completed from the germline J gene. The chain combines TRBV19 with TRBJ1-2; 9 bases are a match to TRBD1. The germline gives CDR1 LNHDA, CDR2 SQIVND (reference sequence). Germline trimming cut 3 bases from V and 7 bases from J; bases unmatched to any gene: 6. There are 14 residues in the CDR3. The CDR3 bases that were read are TGTGCCAGTAGTATTTGGACAGGGGATGGTGGC. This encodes CASSIWTGDGG. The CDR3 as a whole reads CASSIWTGDGGYTF.

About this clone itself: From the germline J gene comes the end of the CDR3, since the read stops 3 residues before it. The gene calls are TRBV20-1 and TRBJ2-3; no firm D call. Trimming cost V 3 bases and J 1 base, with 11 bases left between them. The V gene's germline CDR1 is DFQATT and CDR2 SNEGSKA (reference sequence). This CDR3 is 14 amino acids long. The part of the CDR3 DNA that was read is TGCAGTGCTAGCTCTCCAGGAGGCACAGATACG. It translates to CSASSPGGTDT. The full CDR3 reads CSASSPGGTDTQYF.

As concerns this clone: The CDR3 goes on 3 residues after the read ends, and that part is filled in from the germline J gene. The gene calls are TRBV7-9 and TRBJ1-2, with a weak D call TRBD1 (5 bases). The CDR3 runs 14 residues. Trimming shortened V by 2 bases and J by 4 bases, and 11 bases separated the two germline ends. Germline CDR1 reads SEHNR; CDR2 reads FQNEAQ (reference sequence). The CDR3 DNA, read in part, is TGTGCCAGCAGCTTACAGGGCTCCCGCTATGGC. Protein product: CASSLQGSRYG. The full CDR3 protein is CASSLQGSRYGYTF.

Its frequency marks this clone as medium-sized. This CDR3 reads CASSDGTGGQETQYF. The CDR3 DNA, read in part, is TGTGCCAGCAGTGATGGGACAGGGGGCCAAGAGACC. The V call is TRBV6-4, the J call TRBJ2-5, with 11 bases matching TRBD1. The sequence runs out 3 residues before the end of the CDR3; the remainder is reconstructed from the germline J gene. J was trimmed by 1 base and V by 3 bases; bases with no gene match: 1. This CDR3 has 15 residues. Germline-derived CDR1 and CDR2 are MRHNA and SNTAGT.

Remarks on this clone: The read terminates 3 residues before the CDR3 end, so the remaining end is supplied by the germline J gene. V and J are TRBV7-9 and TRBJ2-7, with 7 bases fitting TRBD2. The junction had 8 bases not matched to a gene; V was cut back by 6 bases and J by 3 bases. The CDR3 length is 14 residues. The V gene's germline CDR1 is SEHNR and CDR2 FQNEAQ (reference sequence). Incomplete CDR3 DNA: TGTGCCAGCAGGGGGGGGGAGACTGACTACGAG. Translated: CASRGGETDYE. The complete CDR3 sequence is CASRGGETDYEQYF. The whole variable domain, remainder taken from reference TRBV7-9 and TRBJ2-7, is DTGVSQNPRHKITKRGQNVTFRCDPISEHNRLYWYRQTLGQGPEFLTYFQNEAQLEKSRLLSDRFSAERPKGSFSTLEIQRTEQGDSAMYLCASRGGETDYEQYFGPGTRLTVT.

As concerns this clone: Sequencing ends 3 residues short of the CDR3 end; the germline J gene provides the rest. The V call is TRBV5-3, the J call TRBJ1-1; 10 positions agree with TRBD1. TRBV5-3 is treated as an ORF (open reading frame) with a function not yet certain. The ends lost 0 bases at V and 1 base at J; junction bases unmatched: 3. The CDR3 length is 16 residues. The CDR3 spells CARSLARDRGNTEAFF. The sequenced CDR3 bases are TGTGCCAGAAGCTTGGCCCGGGACAGGGGGAACACTGAA.

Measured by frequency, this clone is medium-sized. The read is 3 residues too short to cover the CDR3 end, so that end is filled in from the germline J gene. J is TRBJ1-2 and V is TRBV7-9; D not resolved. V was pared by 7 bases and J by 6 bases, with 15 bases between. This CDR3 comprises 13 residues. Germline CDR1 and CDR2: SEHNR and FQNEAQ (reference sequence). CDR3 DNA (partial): TGTGCCAGCACAACCGCTGGACTGGATGGC. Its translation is CASTTAGLDG. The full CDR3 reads CASTTAGLDGYTF.